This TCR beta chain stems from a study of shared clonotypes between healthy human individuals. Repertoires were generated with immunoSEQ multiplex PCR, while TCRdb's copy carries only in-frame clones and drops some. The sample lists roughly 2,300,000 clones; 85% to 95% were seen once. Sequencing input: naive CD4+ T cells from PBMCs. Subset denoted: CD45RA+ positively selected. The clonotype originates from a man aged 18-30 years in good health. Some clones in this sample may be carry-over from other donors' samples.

The CDR3 DNA sequence: TGTGCCAGCAGACAGGACCTTACGAACACCGGGGAGCTGTTTTTT. Amino acid sequence: CASRQDLTNTGELFF. The chain employs TRBV5-4 and TRBJ2-2; D is possibly TRBD1 (5 bases). Germline values: CDR1 SGHNT, CDR2 YYREEE (reference sequence). The ends were cut back, 5 bases at V and 0 bases at J, with 11 bases in the middle. This CDR3 has 15 residues.